This is a list of T cell receptor beta chains from one sample in a study of shared clonotypes between healthy human individuals. Data came from immunoSEQ multiplex PCR; TCRdb stores just in-frame clones and leaves some out. The sample contains approximately 440,000 clones, around 77% of which appear only once. Sequencing was carried out using PBMCs. The receptors shown here come from a woman between 35 and 50 years old in good health. Some clones in this sample may be carry-over from other donors' samples. Both conserved end residues are part of each CDR3. Fields, in order: V gene, clone size, D gene, J gene, CDR3 protein, CDR3 DNA. A D gene is named only where the DNA matches it firmly. Clone size is not always given. Where it is, it says once, few, many or a class for expanded clones.

v_call: TRBV29-1
clone_size: .
d_call: TRBD2
j_call: TRBJ2-5
cdr3_aa: CSASTSRETQYF
cdr3_nt: TGCAGCGCCTCGACTAGCAGAGAGACCCAGTACTTC

v_call: TRBV27
clone_size: .
d_call: .
j_call: TRBJ1-2
cdr3_aa: CASSYSDGYGYTF
cdr3_nt: TGTGCCAGCAGTTACTCGGACGGCTATGGCTACACCTTC

v_call: TRBV29-1
clone_size: .
d_call: TRBD1
j_call: TRBJ2-5
cdr3_aa: CSVEEMRTGGTRETQYF
cdr3_nt: TGCAGCGTTGAAGAAATGAGGACAGGGGGGACGAGAGAGACCCAGTACTTC

v_call: TRBV5-1
clone_size: .
d_call: .
j_call: TRBJ2-3
cdr3_aa: CASSLVAGSTDTQYF
cdr3_nt: TGCGCCAGCAGCTTGGTGGCGGGGAGCACAGATACGCAGTATTTT

v_call: TRBV13
clone_size: once
d_call: TRBD1
j_call: TRBJ1-2
cdr3_aa: CASSQGQNYGYTF
cdr3_nt: TGTGCCAGCAGCCAGGGACAGAACTATGGCTACACCTTC

v_call: TRBV13
clone_size: .
d_call: .
j_call: TRBJ2-5
cdr3_aa: CASSLSPQETQYF
cdr3_nt: TGTGCCAGCAGTTTGTCACCCCAAGAGACCCAGTACTTC

v_call: TRBV19
clone_size: .
d_call: TRBD2
j_call: TRBJ2-6
cdr3_aa: CASLEGLTLSDNLPNSGANVLTF
cdr3_nt: TGTGCCAGCCTCGAGGGACTAACCCTGTCAGACAACCTACCCAACTCTGGGGCCAACGTCCTGACTTTC

v_call: TRBV30
clone_size: once
d_call: .
j_call: TRBJ1-4
cdr3_aa: CAWSGGGRHEKLFF
cdr3_nt: TGTGCCTGGAGTGGAGGGGGGAGGCATGAAAAACTGTTTTTT

v_call: TRBV5-4
clone_size: .
d_call: TRBD2
j_call: TRBJ2-3
cdr3_aa: CASSLQGLVTDTQYF
cdr3_nt: TGTGCCAGCAGCTTGCAGGGACTAGTGACAGATACGCAGTATTTT

v_call: TRBV7-8
clone_size: once
d_call: TRBD2
j_call: TRBJ2-7
cdr3_aa: CASSLGAGGSYEQYF
cdr3_nt: TGTGCCAGCAGCTTAGGGGCGGGAGGCTCCTACGAGCAGTACTTC

v_call: TRBV5-6
clone_size: .
d_call: .
j_call: TRBJ1-2
cdr3_aa: CASSLGPTPAPRGYTF
cdr3_nt: TGTGCCAGCAGCTTGGGTCCGACCCCCGCCCCGAGGGGCTACACCTTC

v_call: TRBV5-1
clone_size: .
d_call: .
j_call: TRBJ2-5
cdr3_aa: CASSLGRMLQETQYF
cdr3_nt: TGCGCCAGCAGCTTGGGGCGGATGCTCCAAGAGACCCAGTACTTC

v_call: TRBV20-1
clone_size: .
d_call: .
j_call: TRBJ2-7
cdr3_aa: CSARAGYEQYF
cdr3_nt: TGCAGTGCTAGAGCGGGATACGAGCAGTACTTC

v_call: TRBV29-1
clone_size: .
d_call: .
j_call: TRBJ1-1
cdr3_aa: CSGKQGIEAFF
cdr3_nt: TGCAGCGGCAAACAGGGCATTGAAGCTTTCTTT

v_call: TRBV4-1
clone_size: once
d_call: .
j_call: TRBJ2-5
cdr3_aa: CASSQVVGETQYF
cdr3_nt: TGCGCCAGCAGCCAAGTAGTGGGAGAGACCCAGTACTTC

v_call: TRBV7-3
clone_size: .
d_call: .
j_call: TRBJ2-7
cdr3_aa: CASSPQTGGVYEQYF
cdr3_nt: TGTGCCAGCAGCCCCCAAACAGGGGGGGTCTACGAGCAGTACTTC

v_call: TRBV28
clone_size: .
d_call: .
j_call: TRBJ1-2
cdr3_aa: CASRTGGNYGYTF
cdr3_nt: TGTGCCAGCAGGACGGGGGGAAACTATGGCTACACCTTC

v_call: TRBV10-3
clone_size: .
d_call: TRBD2
j_call: TRBJ2-7
cdr3_aa: CAISVQIAGNHYEQYF
cdr3_nt: TGTGCCATCAGTGTACAGATAGCGGGAAACCACTACGAGCAGTACTTC

v_call: TRBV5-1
clone_size: .
d_call: .
j_call: TRBJ2-7
cdr3_aa: CASSLGEGREQYF
cdr3_nt: TGCGCCAGCAGCTTGGGTGAGGGGAGAGAGCAGTACTTC